This entry lists 17 T cell receptor beta chains sequenced from one sample in a study of neurological immune-mediated disorders. Using its own MiXCR run on the 5' RACE reads, TCRdb lists one record per CDR3 protein. The sample has under 70,000 distinct CDR3 sequences; approximately 3.1% are singletons. The sequenced sample consisted of PBMCs. The receptors here all came from a woman aged 60-75 years with multiple sclerosis.

In its sample, this clonotype was seen many times. The chain combines TRBV5-6 with TRBJ2-1; TRBD1 is a possible D gene (6 bases). Between the trimmed V and J ends, which lost 7 bases and 9 bases, there was a span of 17 bases. The germline CDR1 and CDR2 sequences are SGHDT and YYEEEE. There are 13 residues in the CDR3. The CDR3 nucleotides read TGTGCCAGCTCGGCTAGGGGGAGAATTGAGCAGTTCTTC. It is translated as CASSARGRIEQFF.

This clonotype has at least ten counts. This chain uses TRBV7-2 with TRBJ2-7; D gene ambiguous. Germline V gives CDR1 SGHTA, CDR2 FQGNSA. The V gene lost 2 bases and the J gene lost 5 bases, with 13 bases spanning the gap. This CDR3 spans 14 amino acids. CDR3 amino acids: CASSLLSQDDEQYF. CDR3 bases: TGTGCCAGCAGCTTACTGTCCCAGGACGACGAGCAGTACTTC.

The sample holds a few counts of this clonotype. The chain employs TRBV20-1 and TRBJ2-7; tentatively, D is TRBD2 (5 bases). Trimming cost V 3 bases and J 0 bases, with 6 bases left between them. Germline V gives CDR1 DFQATT, CDR2 SNEGSKA (reference sequence). CDR3 size: 12 residues. The CDR3 reads CSARGDSYEQYF. The CDR3 coding sequence is TGCAGTGCTAGGGGAGACTCCTACGAGCAGTACTTC.

This clonotype has ten or more counts. The genes are TRBV5-1 and TRBJ1-2, with 9 nucleotides matching TRBD1. This CDR3 spans 18 amino acids. Germline-derived CDR1 and CDR2 are SGHRS and YFSETQ. Trimming cost V 4 bases and J 1 base; bases outside gene matches: 14. This chain's CDR3 is CASSPPPGQGRYNYGYTF. The CDR3 bases are TGCGCCAGCAGCCCCCCTCCGGGACAGGGTCGCTATAACTATGGCTACACCTTC.

This clonotype was seen many times. The V and J genes are TRBV2 and TRBJ2-4; D possibly corresponds to TRBD1 (6 bases). The CDR3 totals 14 residues. Germline CDR1 and CDR2: SNHLY and FYNNEI. Trimming cost V 2 bases and J 5 bases, with 10 bases left between them. CDR3 nucleotides: TGTGCCAGCAGTGAATTGGCAGGGGAAAACATTCAGTACTTC. Translation: CASSELAGENIQYF.

This clonotype was counted many times. V gene TRBV10-3 combines with J gene TRBJ1-5, with D perhaps TRBD1 (6 bases). CDR1 is ENHRY, CDR2 SYGVKD, per germline. Deletions cut 0 bases from V and 9 bases from J, with 18 bases between. This CDR3 has 16 amino acids. The CDR3 bases are TGTGCCATCAGTGAGTCTTTTCTCGGGACACACCTGCCCCAGCATTTT. Amino acids: CAISESFLGTHLPQHF.

This clonotype showed up many times. This chain uses TRBV7-9 with TRBJ2-7, with a possible D match to TRBD2 (6 bases). The CDR3 has 16 residues. CDR1 and CDR2 (germline): SEHNR, FQNEAQ (reference sequence). Trimming left V 5 bases short and J 4 bases short, with 21 bases between. The CDR3 bases are TGTGCCAGCAGCCCCCGGAGGGGCCGGAACTATTACGAGCAGTACTTC. Translation: CASSPRRGRNYYEQYF.

This clonotype was seen ten or more times. The chain combines TRBV28 with TRBJ2-1; TRBD2 agrees at 12 bases. The CDR3 totals 17 residues. The germline gives CDR1 MDHEN, CDR2 SYDVKM. With V trimmed by 4 bases and J by 7 bases, 11 bases remained unmatched. CDR3 coding DNA: TGTGCCAGCAGTTCCCTCGCTAGCGGGAGGGGAAGAAATGAGCAGTTCTTC. This encodes CASSSLASGRGRNEQFF.

At least ten counts were recorded for this clonotype. The gene calls are TRBV20-1 and TRBJ2-3, with TRBD2 matching 7 bases. The CDR3 runs 17 residues. Germline V CDR1 and CDR2: DFQATT, SNEGSKA (reference sequence). V trimming: 4 bases; J trimming: 2 bases; junction bases outside the gene matches: 15. The CDR3 DNA reads TGCAGTGCTATGGAGGTCGACCGGGACTACATCACAGATACGCAGTATTTT. Its translation is CSAMEVDRDYITDTQYF.

Ten or more counts support this clonotype. This chain joins TRBV29-1 and TRBJ1-1; 9 bases fit TRBD1. The CDR3 is made up of 20 amino acids. V gave up 3 bases and J gave up 1 base; unmatched junction bases: 21. Germline loops: CDR1 SQVTM, CDR2 ANQGSEA. CDR3 in DNA: TGCAGCGTTGATTGGGCCTCGAAGGACAGGGGCGCTGGGAGGAACACTGAAGCTTTCTTT. Translating it yields CSVDWASKDRGAGRNTEAFF.

This clonotype has a count of ten or more. This chain uses TRBV2 with TRBJ2-7, with 8 positions matching TRBD2. CDR1 and CDR2 from the germline V gene are SNHLY and FYNNEI. V shed 8 bases, J shed 0 bases, and the junction held 6 bases outside the gene matches. CDR3 length: 14 residues. CDR3 region: CASATSGRSYEQYF. DNA of the CDR3: TGTGCCAGCGCAACTAGCGGACGCTCCTACGAGCAGTACTTC.

This clonotype was observed at least ten times. The chain is built from TRBV12-3 or TRBV12-4 and TRBJ1-5, with TRBD1 identical over 7 bases. The CDR3 sequence is 15 residues long. Trimming cost V 6 bases and J 2 bases; bases outside gene matches: 7. The CDR3 nucleotides are TGTGCCAGCAGCGTGACAGGGTCGGGCAATCAGCCCCAGCATTTT. Its translation: CASSVTGSGNQPQHF.

This clonotype has ten or more counts. The CDR3 nucleotides are TGCGCCAGCAGCCAAGGAGACCAAGGGGATTGGCCCCAGCATTTT. The encoded protein is CASSQGDQGDWPQHF. The rearrangement joins TRBV4-1 to TRBJ1-5; D possibly corresponds to TRBD1 (5 bases). V lost 1 base to trimming and J lost 9 bases, with 16 bases between them. Germline V gene data show CDR1 as MGHRA and CDR2 as YSYEKL. The CDR3 is 15 amino acids.

This clonotype was detected ten times or more. V gene TRBV12-3 or TRBV12-4 combines with J gene TRBJ2-5, with D uncertain. There are 14 residues in the CDR3. Trimming shortened V by 1 base and J by 7 bases, and 13 bases separated the two germline ends. DNA of the CDR3: TGTGCCAGCAGTTTAGGGGCCGTCTTAGGGACCCAGTACTTC. Amino acid sequence: CASSLGAVLGTQYF.

In its sample, this clonotype was seen many times. The chain employs TRBV5-1 and TRBJ1-2; weak D call: TRBD1 (5 bases). Trimming left V 4 bases short and J 2 bases short, with 9 bases between. This CDR3 region has 13 residues. CDR1 and CDR2 (germline): SGHRS, YFSETQ. CDR3 amino acids: CASSLTVNYGYTF. In DNA form, the CDR3 reads TGCGCCAGCAGCCTGACAGTGAACTATGGCTACACCTTC.

This clonotype was counted many times. The V and J genes are TRBV10-3 and TRBJ2-5; no clear D gene. Germline lookup yields CDR1 ENHRY and CDR2 SYGVKD. Trimming took off 7 bases at V and 0 bases at J, with 12 bases between the two ends. The CDR3 covers 14 residues. DNA of the CDR3: TGTGCCATCACCCTCCTGATGTACCAAGAGACCCAGTACTTC. This gives the protein CAITLLMYQETQYF.

There are many counts of this clonotype. This chain connects TRBV29-1 to TRBJ2-6; a possible D gene is TRBD1 (5 bases). The germline CDR1 and CDR2 sequences are SQVTM and ANQGSEA. V lost 7 bases to trimming and J lost 4 bases, with 8 bases between them. The CDR3 consists of 12 residues. CDR3 nucleotides: TGCAGCGGCTGGACAGGGGCCAACGTCCTGACTTTC. It codes for CSGWTGANVLTF.